This entry lists 22 T cell receptor beta chains sequenced from one sample in a study of T-cell memory formation after mild COVID-19. TCRdb re-derived calls from the 5' RACE reads in MiXCR, one entry per CDR3 protein. The table lists some 110,000 distinct CDR3 sequences, about an eighth of them singletons, with roughly 27% in the top ten. The source material was PBMCs or a T cell subset sorted from them (not recorded which). The receptors originated from an adult woman who had mild COVID-19 (a few samples of this study predate the infection). Cell type and time point are not known.

The chain couples TRBV7-3 to TRBJ1-1; no reliable D call. The CDR3 loop spans 13 amino acids. CDR1 is SGHTA and CDR2 is FQGTGA in the germline V gene. The V and J ends lost 5 bases and 0 bases respectively, with 7 bases between them. DNA for the CDR3: TGTGCCAGCAGCCATTATATGAACACTGAAGCTTTCTTT. It is translated as CASSHYMNTEAFF.

The V call is TRBV13, the J call TRBJ1-5, with D possibly matching TRBD1 (5 bases). The CDR3 contains 18 residues. Germline V gives CDR1 PRHDT, CDR2 FYEKMQ (reference sequence). V was shortened by 0 bases and J by 2 bases, with 17 bases between the two germline ends. DNA for the CDR3: TGTGCCAGCAGCTTAGGCCTATCGGGGGTAGGACGCAATCAGCCCCAGCATTTT. Amino acid sequence: CASSLGLSGVGRNQPQHF.

This clonotype has only a few counts. The chain employs TRBV6-2 or TRBV6-3 and TRBJ2-5, with 11 positions matching TRBD2. CDR3 length: 16 residues. J lost 2 bases, V lost 6 bases, and 8 bases had no gene match. Germline-derived CDR1 and CDR2 are MNHEY and SVGEGT. The CDR3 loop is CASSPSGLAAQETQYF. The CDR3 nucleotides read TGTGCCAGCAGCCCATCGGGACTAGCGGCTCAAGAGACCCAGTACTTC.

The chain joins TRBV14 to TRBJ1-1; 8 nucleotides align to TRBD1. Per germline, CDR1 SGHDN and CDR2 FVKESK. The CDR3 consists of 15 residues. V shed 1 base, J shed 5 bases, and the junction held 6 bases outside the gene matches. The CDR3 loop is CASSQGRGRATEAFF. DNA for the CDR3: TGTGCCAGCAGCCAAGGCAGGGGGCGGGCGACTGAAGCTTTCTTT.

In its sample, this clonotype was seen a few times. This sequence joins TRBV4-2 and TRBJ1-3, with D hard to call. The V gene lost 2 bases and the J gene lost 0 bases, with 20 bases spanning the gap. The CDR3 totals 19 residues. Germline CDR1 is LGHNA and CDR2 is YNFKEQ. As DNA, the CDR3 is TGTGCCAGCAGCCAACCCTTGAGGGAGACATCGAGCTCTGGAAACACCATATATTTT. Its translation: CASSQPLRETSSSGNTIYF.

V is TRBV6-2 or TRBV6-3 and J is TRBJ1-5; D uncertain. V was pared by 1 base and J by 0 bases, with 7 bases between. The CDR3 runs to 15 residues. Germline V gene data show CDR1 as MNHEY and CDR2 as SVGEGT. The CDR3 loop is CASSYLGYSNQPQHF. As DNA, the CDR3 is TGTGCCAGCAGTTACTTGGGGTATAGCAATCAGCCCCAGCATTTT.

This clonotype was observed at least ten times. This sequence joins TRBV27 and TRBJ2-7; TRBD1 or TRBD2 may be the D gene (7 bases each). The CDR3 consists of 17 residues. Germline loops: CDR1 MNHEY, CDR2 SMNVEV (reference sequence). V was clipped by 2 bases and J by 3 bases, with 20 bases between them. CDR3 region: CASSLIREQGGYYEQYF. The CDR3 coding sequence is TGTGCCAGCAGTTTAATTCGTGAGCAGGGGGGGTACTACGAGCAGTACTTC.

A few counts support this clonotype. This chain uses TRBV9 with TRBJ1-2; no firm D call. The V end lost 0 bases, the J end lost 2 bases, and 14 bases lay between the germline ends. CDR1 and CDR2 from the germline V gene are SGDLS and YYNGEE. This CDR3 has 16 residues. Here the CDR3 DNA reads TGTGCCAGCAGCGTAGCCCCGGGCGGGGTCAACTATGGCTACACCTTC. The encoded protein is CASSVAPGGVNYGYTF. Filled out from reference TRBV9 and TRBJ1-2, the complete variable domain reads DSGVTQTPKHLITATGQRVTLRCSPRSGDLSVYWYQQSLDQGLQFLIQYYNGEERAKGNILERFSAQQFPDLHSELNLSSLELGDSALYFCASSVAPGGVNYGYTFGSGTRLTVV.

Many counts were recorded for this clonotype. The V and J genes are TRBV29-1 and TRBJ1-1; D is ambiguous. V lost 0 bases, J lost 12 bases, and 8 bases lay in between. CDR1 is SQVTM and CDR2 is ANQGSEA in the germline V gene. This CDR3 spans 10 amino acids. CDR3 sequence (DNA): TGCAGCGTTGAAGATCGGCGCCCTTTCTTT. Its translation: CSVEDRRPFF.

The chain recombines TRBV5-1 with TRBJ2-5, with TRBD1 matching over 8 bases. The CDR3 is made up of 19 amino acids. Germline V gene sequence: CDR1 SGHRS, CDR2 YFSETQ. The J segment lost 0 bases and the V segment lost 0 bases, leaving 13 bases of the junction unmatched. The CDR3 nucleotides read TGCGCCAGCAGCTTGGTGTTAATACAGGGGGGCCCGGACCAAGAGACCCAGTACTTC. Translating it yields CASSLVLIQGGPDQETQYF.

The chain combines TRBV11-2 with TRBJ2-3; no definite D call. CDR3 size: 15 residues. In germline, CDR1 is SGHAT, CDR2 FQNNGV. V gave up 6 bases and J gave up 0 bases, with 13 bases separating them. As DNA, the CDR3 is TGTGCCAGCAGTCGCCCTCCGGGCAGCACAGATACGCAGTATTTT. Translating it yields CASSRPPGSTDTQYF. The variable domain in full, with the rest retrieved from reference TRBV11-2 and TRBJ2-3, is EAGVAQSPRYKIIEKRQSVAFWCNPISGHATLYWYQQILGQGPKLLIQFQNNGVVDDSQLPKDRFSAERLKGVDSTLKIQPAKLEDSAVYLCASSRPPGSTDTQYFGPGTRLTVL.

The chain has TRBV19 and TRBJ2-7; D gene unclear. The CDR3 has 13 residues. Germline V CDR1 and CDR2: LNHDA, SQIVND (reference sequence). The V end was cut by 0 bases, the J end by 3 bases, with 6 bases between. For the CDR3, the DNA is TGTGCCAGTAGTATAGACAGGTTCTACGAGCAGTACTTC. This codes for CASSIDRFYEQYF. Variable domain in full (rest from reference TRBV19 and TRBJ2-7): DGGITQSPKYLFRKEGQNVTLSCEQNLNHDAMYWYRQDPGQGLRLIYYSQIVNDFQKGDIAEGYSVSREKKESFPLTVTSAQKNPTAFYLCASSIDRFYEQYFGPGTRLTVT.

There are a few counts of this clonotype. The chain joins TRBV6-2 or TRBV6-3 to TRBJ1-5; D is unresolved. Deletions cut 0 bases from V and 6 bases from J, with 15 bases between. This CDR3 is built from 16 residues. Germline V gene lookup returns CDR1 MNHEY and CDR2 SVGEGT. Here the CDR3 reads CASSYSGELVSQPQHF. CDR3 sequence (DNA): TGTGCCAGCAGTTACTCTGGAGAATTAGTCAGTCAGCCCCAGCATTTT.

The V call is TRBV4-1, the J call TRBJ2-1; 7 bases map to TRBD2. The V segment lost 1 base and the J segment 7 bases; nucleotides outside the gene matches: 10. The CDR3 contains 16 residues. Per the germline V gene, CDR1 is MGHRA and CDR2 is YSYEKL. Written as DNA, the CDR3 is TGCGCCAGCAGCCAAGTGACTAGCAGTGTTCTGAATGAGCAGTTCTTC. Translating gives CASSQVTSSVLNEQFF.

V is TRBV7-9 and J is TRBJ1-2; D gene ambiguous. CDR1 is SEHNR, CDR2 FQNEAQ, per germline (reference sequence). V lost 2 bases, J lost 8 bases, and 18 bases lay in between. This CDR3 region has 15 residues. CDR3 DNA: TGTGCCAGCAGCTTATTCCGTGATGTTTTAAGCGGCTACACCTTC. It specifies CASSLFRDVLSGYTF.

The rearrangement joins TRBV27 to TRBJ1-1, with D perhaps matching TRBD1 (5 bases). Germline CDR1 and CDR2: MNHEY and SMNVEV (reference sequence). This CDR3 region has 15 residues. V gave up 3 bases and J gave up 1 base, with 12 bases separating them. This CDR3 is CASSFRASWNTEAFF. Written as DNA, the CDR3 is TGTGCCAGCAGTTTCAGGGCCAGTTGGAACACTGAAGCTTTCTTT.

This clonotype was seen ten or more times. The V call is TRBV20-1, the J call TRBJ2-3; D may be TRBD1 or TRBD2 (5 bases each). This CDR3 is built from 12 residues. The V and J ends lost 6 bases and 6 bases respectively, with 13 bases between them. The germline gives CDR1 DFQATT, CDR2 SNEGSKA (reference sequence). In nucleotides, the CDR3 is TGCAGTGCCTCCCCGGGGCTGGATACGCAGTATTTT. Its translation is CSASPGLDTQYF.

V is TRBV30 and J is TRBJ1-3, with D perhaps matching TRBD1 (6 bases). CDR1 and CDR2 from the germline V gene are GTSNPN and SVGIG (reference sequence). Trimming shortened V by 2 bases and J by 4 bases, and 12 bases separated the two germline ends. The CDR3 spans 14 residues. Here the CDR3 DNA reads TGTGCCTGGAGTTCACAGGGATCCGGAAACACCATATATTTT. The encoded protein is CAWSSQGSGNTIYF.

J is TRBJ2-3 and V is TRBV5-1; 10 positions match TRBD2. Per germline, CDR1 SGHRS and CDR2 YFSETQ. Trimming at V came to 4 bases and at J to 3 bases, leaving 8 bases not matched to a gene. This CDR3 region has 16 residues. The CDR3 bases are TGCGCCAGCAGCAGCCTCGGGACTAGCGTAACAGATACGCAGTATTTT. Translated: CASSSLGTSVTDTQYF.

This clonotype was recorded a few times. V and J are TRBV7-6 and TRBJ2-7; a weak D match, TRBD1 (6 bases). The V end lost 4 bases, the J end lost 0 bases, and 13 bases lay between the germline ends. The germline V gene has CDR1 SGHVS and CDR2 FNYEAQ. The CDR3 length is 15 residues. The CDR3 region is CASSSTWDNSYEQYF. Written as DNA, the CDR3 is TGTGCCAGCAGCTCAACGTGGGACAACTCCTACGAGCAGTACTTC.

The sample holds a few counts of this clonotype. V gene TRBV24-1 combines with J gene TRBJ2-5; 7 bases are shared with TRBD1. The CDR3 extends over 17 amino acids. Germline CDR1 reads KGHDR; CDR2 reads SFDVKD. Trimming took 4 bases from V and 0 from J; bases not matched to a gene: 10. CDR3 in amino acids: CATSERDSRLYQETQYF. In nucleotides, the CDR3 is TGTGCCACCAGTGAACGGGACAGTCGGTTGTACCAAGAGACCCAGTACTTC.

CDR3 bases: TGTGCCACCAGCAGAGTCAACACGGCGCAAAAACTGTTTTTT. Translating it yields CATSRVNTAQKLFF. This chain joins TRBV15 and TRBJ1-4; the D is unclear. The CDR3 has 14 residues. CDR1 and CDR2 from the germline V gene are LNHNV and YYDKDF (reference sequence). V dropped 1 base and J dropped 9 bases, with 12 bases sitting between them. Combining the CDR3 with reference TRBV15 and TRBJ1-4 gives the whole variable domain DAMVIQNPRYQVTQFGKPVTLSCSQTLNHNVMYWYQQKSSQAPKLLFHYYDKDFNNEADTPDNFQSRRPNTSFCFLDIRSPGLGDTAMYLCATSRVNTAQKLFFGSGTQLSVL.